Sequencing of this T cell receptor (beta chain) was carried out in a study of T cell repertoires in cytomegalovirus infection. Study information: CMV infection together with matching HLA type was indicated by public TCR beta signatures. Whole-study findings and limits: Ex vivo responses were dominated by HLA-C-restricted CMV-specific TCR beta clonotypes. CMV carriers with the relevant HLA were identified by cumulative public TCR beta family frequency.

Using its own MiXCR run on the reads, TCRdb lists one record per CDR3 protein. The profile shows more than 200,000 distinct CDR3 sequences, over 8% of them singletons. The table lists this clonotype with a few counts. Its antigen is not known. V was clipped by 6 bases and J by 6 bases, with 13 bases between them. Germline loops: CDR1 SNHLY, CDR2 FYNNEI. This CDR3 is built from 13 residues. Sequenced material: PBMCs. This clonotype was sampled from a human donor in good health (CMV status not recorded). Some clones in this sample may be carry-over from other donors' samples. The chain employs TRBV2 and TRBJ2-3; D not certain. The CDR3 spells CASRAQNDDTQYF. The CDR3 nucleotides read TGTGCCAGCAGGGCACAAAACGACGATACGCAGTATTTT.